This T cell receptor beta chain was retrieved from a study of vaccination and CD4 T cells after COVID-19. Overall study context: Following dose two, a median approximately 65 days (range 14 to 241) passed before post-vaccine samples were taken. Study-level findings and limits: Researchers report that 304 of 307 vaccine-specific clones in convalescent patients proved spike mono-reactive.

The Oncomine TCR Beta short-read assay was what sequenced the DNA obtained from cultured CD4+ T cells. It was from cultured CD4+ T cells that genomic DNA was extracted. TCRdb reprocessed the PCR reads with MiXCR, giving one entry per CDR3 protein. The profile shows some 19,000 distinct CDR3 sequences, 54% of them singletons. On this clonotype itself: Its matching antigen is unknown.

As for treatment: approximately nine-day PBMC culture with coronavirus spike peptide pools or control peptides (ViraFEST assay). The material sequenced was CD4+ T cells from blood, cultured in vitro. The clonotype was recovered from a human donor who had recovered from COVID-19.

CDR3 bases: TGTGCCAGTAGTTCACGGACAGCTGAAGCTTTCTTT. Amino acid sequence: CASSSRTAEAFF. The J gene is TRBJ1-1, the V gene TRBV19; weak D call: TRBD1 (6 bases). Deletions cut 5 bases from V and 6 bases from J, with 10 bases between. CDR3 size: 12 residues. Per germline, CDR1 LNHDA and CDR2 SQIVND (reference sequence).